The clone carrying this T cell receptor (beta chain) was counted only a few times. This record comes from a study of blood T cell repertoires in COVID-19. Study summary: From the United States, Italy and Spain came samples of acute and convalescent COVID-19. PBMCs, B-cell-depleted T cells, or T cells provided the cDNA or gDNA that made up the material.

Clones were sequenced by immunoSEQ multiplex PCR, and TCRdb holds only the in-frame ones, with some missing. The table lists some 150,000 clones, approximately 83% of them singletons. V gave up 2 bases and J gave up 5 bases, with 9 bases separating them. Per germline, CDR1 SEHNR and CDR2 FQNEAQ (reference sequence). The CDR3 extends over 13 amino acids. The clonotype originates from a woman aged 60-75 years with acute or convalescent COVID-19. The source material was peripheral blood. The gene calls are TRBV7-9 and TRBJ2-5; the D is unclear. CDR3 in DNA: TGTGCCAGCAGCTTAAGACCCGGGGAGACCCAGTACTTC. Encoded protein: CASSLRPGETQYF.